The entry that follows covers one T cell receptor (beta chain) sequence. Its antigen is still unknown. These data originate in a study of regulatory T cells in long-lasting Graves disease. Study results and caveats: Small numbers of samples may have cut accuracy. The TCR repertoire of persistent Graves' patients was less diverse than that of newly diagnosed ones.

Building the TCR beta libraries relied on iRepertoire HTBI primers, and CDR3 regions underwent Arm-PCR. In TCRdb, the multiplex PCR reads were re-called with MiXCR into one record per CDR3 protein. The sample contains around 300,000 distinct CDR3 sequences, around 20% of which appear only once. As to time point: persistent/refractory GD, antithyroid drugs over 5 years with positive TRAb. The TCR library was prepared using RNA isolated from PBMCs. Graves' disease diagnoses used American Thyroid Association guidelines. Material: peripheral blood mononuclear cells (PBMCs), obtained when the disease was refractory, from a patient treated with antithyroid drugs. This sequence was found in a female donor with Graves disease.

Here the CDR3 reads CAIRGDRLLAGGYEQYF. The CDR3 nucleotides are TGTGCCATCAGAGGGGACAGGCTACTAGCGGGAGGCTACGAGCAGTACTTC. V gene TRBV27 combines with J gene TRBJ2-7; 12 bases map to TRBD2. The CDR3 loop spans 17 amino acids. The germline V gene encodes CDR1 MNHEY and CDR2 SMNVEV (reference sequence). Losses at the gene ends were 10 bases for V and 3 bases for J; bases not matched to a gene: 16.